This paragraph reports one T cell receptor beta chain. The data were taken from a study of blood T cell repertoires in COVID-19. Germline CDR1 KGHDR, CDR2 SFDVKD. The CDR3 spans 12 residues. The ends lost 10 bases at V and 5 bases at J; junction bases unmatched: 6. Sequenced by immunoSEQ multiplex PCR; TCRdb stores in-frame clones only, minus some. The sample has over 100,000 clones; just under 85% are singletons. The V call is TRBV24-1, the J call TRBJ2-7; 8 nucleotides agree with TRBD2. The clonotype comes from a man aged 35 to 55 with active or convalescent COVID-19. Sequencing input: peripheral blood. The CDR3 region has the DNA TGTGCCACACCCCGGGGGGGCCACGAGCAGTACTTC. Its protein is CATPRGGHEQYF.